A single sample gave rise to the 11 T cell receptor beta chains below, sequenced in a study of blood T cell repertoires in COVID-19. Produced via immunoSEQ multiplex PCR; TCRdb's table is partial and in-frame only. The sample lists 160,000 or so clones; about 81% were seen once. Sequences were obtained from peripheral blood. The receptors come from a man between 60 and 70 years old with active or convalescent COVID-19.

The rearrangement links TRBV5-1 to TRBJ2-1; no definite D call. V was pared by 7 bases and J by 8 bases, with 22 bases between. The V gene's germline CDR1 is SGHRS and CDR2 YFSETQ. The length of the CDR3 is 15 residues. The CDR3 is CASFNPGKNGDEQFF. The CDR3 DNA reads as TGCGCCAGCTTTAATCCAGGAAAAAACGGCGATGAGCAGTTCTTC.

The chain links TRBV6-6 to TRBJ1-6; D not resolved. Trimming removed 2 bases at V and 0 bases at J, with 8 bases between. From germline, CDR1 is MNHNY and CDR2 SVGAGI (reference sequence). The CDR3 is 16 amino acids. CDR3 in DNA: TGTGCCAGCAGTTACAGTACGAGCTCCTATAATTCACCCCTCCACTTT. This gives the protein CASSYSTSSYNSPLHF.

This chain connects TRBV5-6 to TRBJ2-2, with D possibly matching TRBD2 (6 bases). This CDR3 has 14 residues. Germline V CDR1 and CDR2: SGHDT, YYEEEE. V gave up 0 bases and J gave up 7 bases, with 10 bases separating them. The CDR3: CASSLDGGYGELFF. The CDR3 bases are TGTGCCAGCAGCTTGGACGGGGGTTACGGGGAGCTGTTTTTT. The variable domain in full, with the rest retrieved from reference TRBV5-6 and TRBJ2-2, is DAGVTQSPTHLIKTRGQQVTLRCSPKSGHDTVSWYQQALGQGPQFIFQYYEEEERQRGNFPDRFSGHQFPNYSSELNVNALLLGDSALYLCASSLDGGYGELFFGEGSRLTVL.

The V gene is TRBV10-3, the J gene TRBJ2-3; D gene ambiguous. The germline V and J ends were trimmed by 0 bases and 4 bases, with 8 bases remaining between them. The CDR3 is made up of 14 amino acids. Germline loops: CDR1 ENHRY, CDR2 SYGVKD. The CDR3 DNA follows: TGTGCCATCAGTGAGTCATCCAGTCCAGATACGCAGTATTTT. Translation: CAISESSSPDTQYF.

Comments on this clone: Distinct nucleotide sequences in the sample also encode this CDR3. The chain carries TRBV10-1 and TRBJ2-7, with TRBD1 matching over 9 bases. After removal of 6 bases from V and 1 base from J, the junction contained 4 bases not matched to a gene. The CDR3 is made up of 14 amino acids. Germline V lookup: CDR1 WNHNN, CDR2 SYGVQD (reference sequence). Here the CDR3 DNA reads TGCGCCAGCAGCCCTGGACAGGGGTCCTACGAGCAGTACTTC. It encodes CASSPGQGSYEQYF.

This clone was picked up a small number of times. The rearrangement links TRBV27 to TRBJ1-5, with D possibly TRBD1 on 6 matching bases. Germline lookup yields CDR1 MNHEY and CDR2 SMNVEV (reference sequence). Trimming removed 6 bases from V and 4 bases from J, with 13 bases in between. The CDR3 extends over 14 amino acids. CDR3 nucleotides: TGTGCCAGCAGCCAACTCGACAGGAATCAGCCCCAGCATTTT. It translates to CASSQLDRNQPQHF.

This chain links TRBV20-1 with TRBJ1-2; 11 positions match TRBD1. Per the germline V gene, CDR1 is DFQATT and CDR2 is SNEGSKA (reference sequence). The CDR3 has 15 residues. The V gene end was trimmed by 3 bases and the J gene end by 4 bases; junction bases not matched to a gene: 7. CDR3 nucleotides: TGCAGTGCTAGTCGGGGACAGGGGGGTAGCTATGGCTACACCTTC. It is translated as CSASRGQGGSYGYTF.

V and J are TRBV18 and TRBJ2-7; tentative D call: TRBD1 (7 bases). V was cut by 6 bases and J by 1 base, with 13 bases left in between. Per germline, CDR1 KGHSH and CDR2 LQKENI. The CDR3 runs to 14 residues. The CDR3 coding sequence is TGTGCCAGCTCGCGGGGACAGAGTTCCTACGAGCAGTACTTC. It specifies CASSRGQSSYEQYF.

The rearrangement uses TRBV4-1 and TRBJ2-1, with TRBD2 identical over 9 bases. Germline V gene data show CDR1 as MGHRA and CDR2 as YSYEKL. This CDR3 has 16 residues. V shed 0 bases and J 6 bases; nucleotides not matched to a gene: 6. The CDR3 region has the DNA TGCGCCAGCAGCCAAGATTTAGCGGGGGCCTTCAATGAGCAGTTCTTC. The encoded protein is CASSQDLAGAFNEQFF.

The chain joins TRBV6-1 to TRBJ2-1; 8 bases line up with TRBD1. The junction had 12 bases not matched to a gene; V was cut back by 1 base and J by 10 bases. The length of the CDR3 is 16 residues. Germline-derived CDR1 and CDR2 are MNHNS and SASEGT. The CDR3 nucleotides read TGTGCCAGCAGTGAAGGTAGGACAGGGATCGGCCCGGAGCAGTTCTTC. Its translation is CASSEGRTGIGPEQFF.

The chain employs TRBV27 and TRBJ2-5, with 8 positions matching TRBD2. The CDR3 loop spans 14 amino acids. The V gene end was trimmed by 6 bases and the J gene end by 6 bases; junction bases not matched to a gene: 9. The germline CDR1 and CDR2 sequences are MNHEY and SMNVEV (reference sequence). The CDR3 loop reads CASSPQRESKTQYF. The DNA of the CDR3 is TGTGCCAGCAGCCCTCAGCGGGAGAGCAAGACCCAGTACTTC.